The 16 T cell receptor beta chains below were found in one sample sequenced in a study of blood T cell repertoires in COVID-19. Only in-frame clones appear in the TCRdb table, and some are missing; sequencing was by immunoSEQ multiplex PCR. Among tens of thousands of clones, approximately 84% were seen once, and the ten largest hold roughly 15%. The sequenced sample was peripheral blood. The receptors derive from a man in his forties or fifties with COVID-19, enrolled during active disease.

V gene TRBV28 combines with J gene TRBJ2-7; tentative D call: TRBD1 (5 bases). From germline, CDR1 is MDHEN and CDR2 SYDVKM. The CDR3 is 16 amino acids. Deletions cut 6 bases from V and 0 bases from J, with 18 bases between. The chain's CDR3 is CASSLATGQVSYEQYF. In DNA, the CDR3 is TGTGCCAGCAGCCTCGCAACAGGCCAGGTCTCCTACGAGCAGTACTTC.

The chain uses TRBV5-6 and TRBJ1-1; D gene ambiguous. Per germline, CDR1 SGHDT and CDR2 YYEEEE. Trimming shortened V by 4 bases and J by 0 bases, and 16 bases separated the two germline ends. CDR3 size: 16 residues. CDR3 in amino acids: CASSHSLSSLNTEAFF. CDR3 bases: TGTGCCAGCAGCCACTCCCTTTCATCACTGAACACTGAAGCTTTCTTT.

This chain uses TRBV7-2 with TRBJ2-5; 8 bases match TRBD2. This CDR3 region has 16 residues. J was trimmed by 4 bases and V by 2 bases; bases with no gene match: 9. Germline V gene lookup returns CDR1 SGHTA and CDR2 FQGNSA. The CDR3 loop reads CASSLLPSGGGETQYF. CDR3 in DNA: TGTGCCAGCAGCTTATTACCCAGCGGGGGCGGAGAGACCCAGTACTTC.

The chain recombines TRBV3-1 (or the pseudogene TRBV3-2) with TRBJ2-7; D remains unclear. Germline CDR1 LGHDT, CDR2 YNNKEL (reference sequence). Between the trimmed V and J ends, which lost 2 bases and 1 base, there was a span of 12 bases. The CDR3 length is 15 residues. CDR3: CASSQLSGRSYEQYF. The DNA of the CDR3 is TGTGCCAGCAGCCAACTTTCGGGTAGGTCCTACGAGCAGTACTTC.

The chain combines TRBV7-9 with TRBJ2-6, with D unresolved. Germline V gives CDR1 SEHNR, CDR2 FQNEAQ (reference sequence). V gave up 8 bases and J gave up 4 bases, with 9 bases separating them. The CDR3 covers 13 residues. Written as DNA, the CDR3 is TGTGCCAGCGGCATGAGGGGGGCCAACGTCCTGACTTTC. Its translation: CASGMRGANVLTF. The whole variable domain, filled in from reference TRBV7-9 and TRBJ2-6, reads DTGVSQNPRHKITKRGQNVTFRCDPISEHNRLYWYRQTLGQGPEFLTYFQNEAQLEKSRLLSDRFSAERPKGSFSTLEIQRTEQGDSAMYLCASGMRGANVLTFGAGSRLTVL.

This sequence joins TRBV5-1 and TRBJ1-2; 7 nucleotides agree with TRBD1. CDR1 SGHRS and CDR2 YFSETQ come from the germline V gene. Losses at the gene ends were 3 bases for V and 7 bases for J; bases not matched to a gene: 9. The CDR3 is 14 residues long. CDR3 residues: CASSSGQEGLGYTF. The CDR3 DNA reads as TGCGCCAGCAGCTCTGGACAGGAGGGGCTTGGCTACACCTTC.

The rearrangement uses TRBV5-4 and TRBJ1-1; 7 positions match TRBD1. V was pared by 4 bases and J by 1 base, with 1 base of the junction left unmatched. The germline gives CDR1 SGHNT, CDR2 YYREEE (reference sequence). The CDR3 spans 13 residues. CDR3 loop: CASSRDRNTEAFF. The CDR3 region has the DNA TGTGCCAGCAGCAGGGACAGGAACACTGAAGCTTTCTTT. Based on the CDR3 plus reference TRBV5-4 and TRBJ1-1, the full variable domain is ETGVTQSPTHLIKTRGQQVTLRCSSQSGHNTVSWYQQALGQGPQFIFQYYREEENGRGNFPPRFSGLQFPNYSSELNVNALELDDSALYLCASSRDRNTEAFFGQGTRLTVV.

This chain connects TRBV5-1 to TRBJ2-3; 11 bases are shared with TRBD2. Germline V gene data show CDR1 as SGHRS and CDR2 as YFSETQ. V lost 0 bases to trimming and J lost 3 bases; unmatched junction nucleotides: 3. The CDR3 has 16 amino acids. CDR3 region: CASSLALAGGTDTQYF. In DNA form, the CDR3 reads TGCGCCAGCAGCTTGGCGCTAGCGGGGGGAACAGATACGCAGTATTTT.

This clone appeared a few times. The rearrangement links TRBV18 to TRBJ2-5, with 7 positions matching TRBD1. CDR1 and CDR2 from the germline V gene are KGHSH and LQKENI. The J segment lost 4 bases and the V segment lost 1 base, leaving 3 bases of the junction unmatched. The CDR3 has 14 residues. CDR3 region: CASSPRNRGETQYF. The CDR3 DNA reads as TGTGCCAGCTCACCACGTAACAGGGGAGAGACCCAGTACTTC.

This sequence joins TRBV5-4 and TRBJ1-6, with D tentatively TRBD1 (6 bases). This CDR3 has 15 residues. Trimming took 3 bases from V and 8 from J, leaving 15 bases between them. Germline CDR1 reads SGHNT; CDR2 reads YYREEE (reference sequence). CDR3 protein: CASSSIQGPDSPLHF. Written as DNA, the CDR3 is TGTGCCAGCAGCTCTATACAGGGCCCTGATTCACCCCTCCACTTT.

The V and J genes are TRBV7-7 and TRBJ2-5, with 15 bases lining up with TRBD2. Germline CDR1 reads SSHAT; CDR2 reads FNYEAQ (reference sequence). V lost 4 bases to trimming and J lost 5 bases; unmatched junction nucleotides: 5. This CDR3 contains 16 residues. CDR3 residues: CASSWTSGGAAETQYF. The CDR3 nucleotides are TGTGCCAGCAGCTGGACTAGCGGGGGGGCCGCGGAGACCCAGTACTTC.

The chain joins TRBV5-1 to TRBJ2-7; weak D call: TRBD1 (5 bases). The length of the CDR3 is 14 residues. Per the germline V gene, CDR1 is SGHRS and CDR2 is YFSETQ. V gave up 1 base and J gave up 2 bases, with 10 bases separating them. CDR3 bases: TGCGCCAGCAGCTTGACAGGTAATGCCTACGAGCAGTACTTC. It yields the protein CASSLTGNAYEQYF.

This rearrangement joins TRBV2 to TRBJ1-4; 11 positions match TRBD1. There are 15 residues in the CDR3. V shed 8 bases and J 7 bases; nucleotides not matched to a gene: 9. Germline assignment: CDR1 SNHLY and CDR2 FYNNEI. The CDR3 is CASRRDRGYIEKLFF. Here the CDR3 DNA reads TGTGCCAGCCGACGGGACAGGGGGTATATTGAAAAACTGTTTTTT.

The rearrangement uses TRBV4-1 and TRBJ2-7; the D gene is possibly TRBD2 (6 bases). V gave up 0 bases and J gave up 3 bases, with 9 bases separating them. Germline assignment: CDR1 MGHRA and CDR2 YSYEKL. The CDR3 totals 14 residues. CDR3 nucleotide sequence: TGCGCCAGCAGCCAAGACTACGGGGGCTACGAGCAGTACTTC. This encodes CASSQDYGGYEQYF.

The rearrangement links TRBV13 to TRBJ2-5, with 8 bases identical to TRBD1. V shed 5 bases and J 4 bases; nucleotides not matched to a gene: 12. In germline, CDR1 is PRHDT, CDR2 FYEKMQ (reference sequence). There are 16 residues in the CDR3. DNA for the CDR3: TGTGCCAGCAGCCCCCCCGATGACAGGGGTGGAGAGACCCAGTACTTC. It specifies CASSPPDDRGGETQYF.

This sequence joins TRBV5-1 and TRBJ1-3, with D tentatively TRBD1 (5 bases). V gave up 4 bases and J gave up 2 bases, with 19 bases separating them. From germline, CDR1 is SGHRS and CDR2 YFSETQ. CDR3 length: 17 amino acids. The CDR3 sequence: CASSNRREVDTGNTIYF. Here the CDR3 DNA reads TGCGCCAGCAGCAATCGCAGGGAGGTTGATACTGGAAACACCATATATTTT.